The clone carrying this TCR beta chain was counted only a few times. As yet, its antigen is unknown. Sequenced by immunoSEQ multiplex PCR; TCRdb stores in-frame clones only, minus some. In the table there are under 75,000 clones, around 88% of which are singletons. The data were obtained in a study of OX40 agonist ivuxolimab in advanced cancers. The wider study: The patients got ivuxolimab, which is an agonistic anti-OX40 (CD134) antibody. The study gave patients intravenous ivuxolimab at 0.01 to 10 mg/kg every 2 weeks. People who had prior anti-PD-1, anti-PD-L1 or anti-CTLA-4 therapy could take part, and around 43% had some.

This CDR3 region has 13 residues. The V and J ends lost 2 bases and 5 bases respectively, with 7 bases between them. CDR1 and CDR2 (germline): SGHAT, FQNNGV. Whole-study findings and limits: CD4+ and CD8+ T cells in blood underwent clonal expansion by week 6 at 0.1 to 3.0 mg/kg.

This receptor was taken from an adult with an advanced solid tumor such as melanoma, head and neck, liver or kidney cancer. The sample in question was CD4+ or CD8+ T cells sorted from blood, obtained in a trial of the OX40 agonist ivuxolimab. The chain uses TRBV11-2 and TRBJ1-3; possible D gene TRBD1, 6 bases. In nucleotides, the CDR3 is TGTGCCAGCAGCTTAACAGGGAGAAACACCATATATTTT. Protein product: CASSLTGRNTIYF.